This TCR beta chain was sequenced in a study of blood T cells in healthy people across ages. Study context: Template switching picked up about one barcoded beta molecule for each two T cells.

Points from the study as a whole: A greater number of naive CD4+ cells and higher diversity distinguished long-lived donors from aged donors. Per million T cells, TCR beta diversity dropped about linearly as age rose.

Using a J-beta primer mix together with a sample-barcoded 5' primer, a second PCR was run for roughly 7 to 12 cycles. MiXCR, run by TCRdb on the 5' RACE reads, gives a single entry per CDR3 protein. This table has some 900,000 distinct CDR3 sequences, under 35% appearing once. The table lists this clonotype with a few counts. The antigen is undetermined. The length of the CDR3 is 15 residues. V lost 0 bases and J lost 7, with 10 bases in between. Germline-derived CDR1 and CDR2 are MDHEN and SYDVKM. The sample taken for sequencing was blood. This chain joins TRBV28 and TRBJ1-6; D is uncertain. This receptor was obtained from a woman aged 80 or older in good health. The CDR3 region is CASSLWVGRNSPLHF. CDR3 DNA sequence: TGTGCCAGCAGTTTATGGGTAGGGCGAAATTCACCCCTCCACTTT.